The clone carrying this T cell receptor (beta chain) was detected a few times. Its cognate antigen is unknown. CDR3 size: 13 residues. Germline CDR1 reads DFQATT; CDR2 reads SNEGSKA (reference sequence). With 5 bases removed from V and 2 bases from J, the gap between germline ends came to 13 bases. The TCRbeta library was prepared with unique molecular identifiers. MiXCR, run by TCRdb on the PCR reads, gives a single entry per CDR3 protein. This repertoire shows some 450,000 distinct CDR3 sequences, around two fifths found once; its top ten account for 27%. This entry is derived from a study of T-cell reconstitution after alpha-beta-depleted transplantation in children. Study observations and caveats: Several hundred graft clones that had expanded were reportedly the source of alpha-beta T cells about two months after transplant. It was surviving recipient T cells and thymic progenitors that gave some patients high TCRbeta diversity at day 60. A year post-transplant, T-cell counts and diversity derived mostly from newly produced T cells.

The sequence was obtained from a girl aged 2-9 years with aplastic anemia, due to receive a stem cell transplant. The sequences come from PBMCs, collected before TCRalphabeta/CD19-depleted stem cell transplant. The J gene is TRBJ2-7, the V gene TRBV20-1; TRBD2 is a possible D gene (5 bases). CDR3 nucleotides: TGCAGTGCTCGTCTGCGGGCTGCCTACGAGCAGTACTTC. Translation gives CSARLRAAYEQYF.